The present TCR beta chain was sequenced within a study of monozygotic twins with inflammatory bowel disease. One entry per CDR3 protein, without DNA, is what TCRdb gives after re-calling the 5' RACE reads. The sample has some 160,000 distinct CDR3 sequences. From whole blood, total RNA was isolated without any sorting of T cells. CDR3 length: 18 residues. The V gene's germline CDR1 is SGHTS and CDR2 YDEGEE. V is TRBV5-8 and J is TRBJ2-6; TCRdb names TRBD1, which stays unverified in the absence of DNA. This clonotype was obtained from a human donor with ulcerative colitis or Crohn's disease, or a healthy co-twin of an affected twin (not recorded which). Sequencing input: blood. The CDR3 loop is CASSLGAGDWSGANVLTF.